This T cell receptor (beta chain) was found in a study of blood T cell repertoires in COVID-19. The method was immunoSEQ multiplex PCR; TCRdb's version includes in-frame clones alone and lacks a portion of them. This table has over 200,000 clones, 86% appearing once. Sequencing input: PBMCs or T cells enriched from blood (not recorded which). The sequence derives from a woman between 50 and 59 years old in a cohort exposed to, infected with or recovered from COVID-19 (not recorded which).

The CDR3: CASSRGTGGTEAFF. For the CDR3, the DNA is TGTGCCAGTAGTAGGGGGACAGGGGGCACTGAAGCTTTCTTT. V usage is TRBV19 and J usage is TRBJ1-1; 11 bases agree with TRBD1. Trimming took 4 bases from V and 4 from J; bases not matched to a gene: 2. From germline, CDR1 is LNHDA and CDR2 SQIVND (reference sequence). This CDR3 is 14 amino acids long. The full variable domain, its missing parts supplied by reference TRBV19 and TRBJ1-1, is DGGITQSPKYLFRKEGQNVTLSCEQNLNHDAMYWYRQDPGQGLRLIYYSQIVNDFQKGDIAEGYSVSREKKESFPLTVTSAQKNPTAFYLCASSRGTGGTEAFFGQGTRLTVV.